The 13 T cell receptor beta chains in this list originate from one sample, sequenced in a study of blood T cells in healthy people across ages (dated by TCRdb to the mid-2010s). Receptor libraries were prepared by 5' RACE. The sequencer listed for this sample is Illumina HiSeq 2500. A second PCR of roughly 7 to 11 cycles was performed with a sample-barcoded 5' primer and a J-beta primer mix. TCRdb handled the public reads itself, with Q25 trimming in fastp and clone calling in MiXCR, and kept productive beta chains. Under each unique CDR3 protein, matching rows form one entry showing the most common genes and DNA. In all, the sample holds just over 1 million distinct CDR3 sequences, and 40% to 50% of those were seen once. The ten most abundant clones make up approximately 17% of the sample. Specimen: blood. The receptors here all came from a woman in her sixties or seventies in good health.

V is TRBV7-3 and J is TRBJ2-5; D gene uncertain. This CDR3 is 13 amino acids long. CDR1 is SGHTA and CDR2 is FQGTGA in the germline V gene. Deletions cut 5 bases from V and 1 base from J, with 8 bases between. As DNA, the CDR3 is TGTGCCAGCAGCCGAAGCTCCCAAGAGACCCAGTACTTC. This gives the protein CASSRSSQETQYF.

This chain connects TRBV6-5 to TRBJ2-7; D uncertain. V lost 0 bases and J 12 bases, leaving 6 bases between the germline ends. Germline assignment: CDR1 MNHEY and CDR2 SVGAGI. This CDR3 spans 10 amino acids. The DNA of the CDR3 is TGTGCCAGCAGTTACTCGCCCCGGTACTTC. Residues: CASSYSPRYF.

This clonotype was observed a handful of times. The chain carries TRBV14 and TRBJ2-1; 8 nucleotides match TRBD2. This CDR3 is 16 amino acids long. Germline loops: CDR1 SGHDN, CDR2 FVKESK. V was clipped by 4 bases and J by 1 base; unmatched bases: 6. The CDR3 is CASSPIAGLSYNEQFF. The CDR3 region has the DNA TGTGCCAGCAGCCCCATAGCGGGGCTATCCTACAATGAGCAGTTCTTC.

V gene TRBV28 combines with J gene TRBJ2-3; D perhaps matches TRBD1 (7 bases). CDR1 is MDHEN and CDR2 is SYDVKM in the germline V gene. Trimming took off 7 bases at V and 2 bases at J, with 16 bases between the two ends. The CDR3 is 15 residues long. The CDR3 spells CASTQGGGITDTQYF. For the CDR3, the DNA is TGTGCCAGCACCCAAGGGGGCGGGATCACAGATACGCAGTATTTT.

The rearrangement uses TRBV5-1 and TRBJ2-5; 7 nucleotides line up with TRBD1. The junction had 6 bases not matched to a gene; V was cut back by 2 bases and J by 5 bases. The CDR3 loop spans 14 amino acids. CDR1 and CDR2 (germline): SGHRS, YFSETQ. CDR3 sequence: CASSFDRALETQYF. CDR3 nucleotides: TGCGCCAGCAGCTTTGACAGGGCTTTGGAGACCCAGTACTTC.

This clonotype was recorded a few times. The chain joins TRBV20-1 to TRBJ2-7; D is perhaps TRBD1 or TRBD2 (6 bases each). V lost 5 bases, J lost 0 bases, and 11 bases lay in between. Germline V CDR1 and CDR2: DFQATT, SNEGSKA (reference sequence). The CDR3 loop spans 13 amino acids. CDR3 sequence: CSALGGSSYEQYF. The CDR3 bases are TGCAGTGCTTTAGGGGGGAGCTCCTACGAGCAGTACTTC.

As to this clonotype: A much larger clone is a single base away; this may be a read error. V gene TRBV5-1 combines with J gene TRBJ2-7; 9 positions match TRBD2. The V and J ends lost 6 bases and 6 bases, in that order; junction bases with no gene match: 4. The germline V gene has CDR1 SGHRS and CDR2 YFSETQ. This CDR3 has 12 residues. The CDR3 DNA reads TGCGCCAGCACTAGCGGGACATGCGAGCAGTACTTC. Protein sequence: CASTSGTCEQYF.

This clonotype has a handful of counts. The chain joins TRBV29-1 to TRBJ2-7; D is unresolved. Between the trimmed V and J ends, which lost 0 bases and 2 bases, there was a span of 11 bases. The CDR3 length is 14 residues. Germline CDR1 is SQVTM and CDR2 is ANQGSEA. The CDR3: CSVEDLVRPYEQYF. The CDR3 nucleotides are TGCAGCGTTGAAGATCTGGTCAGACCCTACGAGCAGTACTTC.

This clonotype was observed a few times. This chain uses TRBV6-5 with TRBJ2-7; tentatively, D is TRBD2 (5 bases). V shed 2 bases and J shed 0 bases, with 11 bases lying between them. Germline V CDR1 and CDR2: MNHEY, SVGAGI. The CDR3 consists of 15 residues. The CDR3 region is CASSYGVARSYEQYF. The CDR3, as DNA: TGTGCCAGCAGTTACGGTGTAGCGCGCTCCTACGAGCAGTACTTC.

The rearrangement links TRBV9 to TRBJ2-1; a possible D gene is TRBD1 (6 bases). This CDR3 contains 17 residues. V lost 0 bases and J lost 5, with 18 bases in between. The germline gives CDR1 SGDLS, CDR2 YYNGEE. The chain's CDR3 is CASSVGGGEVDHNEQFF. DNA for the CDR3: TGTGCCAGCAGCGTAGGAGGGGGAGAAGTTGATCACAATGAGCAGTTCTTC.

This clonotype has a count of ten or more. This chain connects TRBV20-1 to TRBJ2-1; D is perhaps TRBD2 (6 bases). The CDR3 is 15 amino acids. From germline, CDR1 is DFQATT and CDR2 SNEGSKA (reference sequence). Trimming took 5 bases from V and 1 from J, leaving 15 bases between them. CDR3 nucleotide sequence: TGCAGTGCTCCCCAACTAGCCGCATCCTACAATGAGCAGTTCTTC. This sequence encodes CSAPQLAASYNEQFF.

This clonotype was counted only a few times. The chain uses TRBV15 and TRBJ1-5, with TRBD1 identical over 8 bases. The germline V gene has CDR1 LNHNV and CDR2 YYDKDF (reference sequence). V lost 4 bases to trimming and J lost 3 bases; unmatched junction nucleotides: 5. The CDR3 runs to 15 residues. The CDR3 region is CATSTMDRDNQPQHF. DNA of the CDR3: TGTGCCACCAGCACGATGGACAGGGACAATCAGCCCCAGCATTTT.

The CDR3 DNA sequence: TGCGCCAGCAGCCCCCTGACTAGCGGGAATACAGATACGCAGTATTTT. It codes for CASSPLTSGNTDTQYF. The chain carries TRBV5-1 and TRBJ2-3; 11 nucleotides line up with TRBD2. Trimming took 4 bases from V and 3 from J; bases not matched to a gene: 7. This CDR3 has 16 amino acids. Germline lookup yields CDR1 SGHRS and CDR2 YFSETQ.